This T cell receptor beta chain appears in the sequencing data of a study of T cells expressing NK-cell markers. Turning to the study itself: Sequenced donors, eight in total, included seven who were HCMV-seropositive and one who was seronegative.

The CDR3 is made up of 13 amino acids. CDR1 DFQATT and CDR2 SNEGSKA come from the germline V gene (reference sequence). Following a re-call of the 5' RACE reads, TCRdb has one entry per CDR3 protein and lacks DNA. The sample table includes 200,000 to 300,000 distinct CDR3 sequences. Sequencing was performed on blood T cells: a sorted CD56 or NKG2C T cell subset, CD4+ or CD8+ T cells, or bulk PBMC T cells (not recorded which). The receptor was isolated from a man aged 18 to 29 in good health. The chain combines TRBV20-1 with TRBJ2-3; TCRdb designates TRBD2, a call that cannot be tested without DNA. The CDR3 sequence: CSAPSLVTDTQYF.